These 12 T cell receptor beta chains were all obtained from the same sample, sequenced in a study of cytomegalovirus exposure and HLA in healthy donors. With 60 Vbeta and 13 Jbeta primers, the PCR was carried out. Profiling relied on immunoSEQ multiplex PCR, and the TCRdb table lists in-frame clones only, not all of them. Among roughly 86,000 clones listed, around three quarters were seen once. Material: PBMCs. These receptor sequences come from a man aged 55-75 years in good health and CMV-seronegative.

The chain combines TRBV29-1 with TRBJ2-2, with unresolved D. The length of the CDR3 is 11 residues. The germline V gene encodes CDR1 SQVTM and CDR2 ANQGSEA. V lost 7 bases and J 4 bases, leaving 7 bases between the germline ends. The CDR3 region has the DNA TGCAGCGCCGAGCGCACCGGGGAGCTGTTTTTT. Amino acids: CSAERTGELFF.

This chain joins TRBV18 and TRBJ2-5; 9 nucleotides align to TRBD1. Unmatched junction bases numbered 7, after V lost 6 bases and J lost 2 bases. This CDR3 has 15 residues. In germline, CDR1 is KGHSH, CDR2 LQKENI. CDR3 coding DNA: TGTGCCAGCTCCCAGGGACAGGGACAGCAAGAGACCCAGTACTTC. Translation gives CASSQGQGQQETQYF. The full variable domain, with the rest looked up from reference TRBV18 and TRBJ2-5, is NAGVMQNPRHLVRRRGQEARLRCSPMKGHSHVYWYRQLPEEGLKFMVYLQKENIIDESGMPKERFSAEFPKEGPSILRIQQVVRGDSAAYFCASSQGQGQQETQYFGPGTRLLVL.

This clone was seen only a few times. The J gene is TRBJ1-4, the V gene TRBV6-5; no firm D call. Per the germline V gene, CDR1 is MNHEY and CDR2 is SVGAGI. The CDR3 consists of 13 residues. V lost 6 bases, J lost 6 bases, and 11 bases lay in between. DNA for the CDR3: TGTGCCAGCAGGGGGAGCGGGGATGAAAAACTGTTTTTT. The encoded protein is CASRGSGDEKLFF.

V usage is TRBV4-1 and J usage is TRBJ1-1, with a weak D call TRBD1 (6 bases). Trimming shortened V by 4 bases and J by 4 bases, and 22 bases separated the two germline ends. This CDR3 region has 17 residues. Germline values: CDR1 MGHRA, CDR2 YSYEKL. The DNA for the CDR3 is TGCGCCAGCAGCCCTGACGGAGTCAGGGGCGACGGCACTGAAGCTTTCTTT. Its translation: CASSPDGVRGDGTEAFF.

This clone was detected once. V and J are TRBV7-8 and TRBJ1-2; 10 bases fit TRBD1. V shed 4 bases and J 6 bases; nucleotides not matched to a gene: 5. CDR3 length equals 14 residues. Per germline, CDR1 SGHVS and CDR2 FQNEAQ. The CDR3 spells CASSSRGTGDGYTF. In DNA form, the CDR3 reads TGTGCCAGCAGCTCCAGAGGGACAGGGGATGGCTACACCTTC.

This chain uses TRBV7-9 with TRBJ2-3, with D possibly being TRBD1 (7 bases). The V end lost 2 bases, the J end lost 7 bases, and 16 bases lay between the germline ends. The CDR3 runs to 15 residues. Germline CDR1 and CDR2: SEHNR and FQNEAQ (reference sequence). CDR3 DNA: TGTGCCAGCAGCTTAACCCTACAGGGGAGGAATACGCAGTATTTT. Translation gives CASSLTLQGRNTQYF.

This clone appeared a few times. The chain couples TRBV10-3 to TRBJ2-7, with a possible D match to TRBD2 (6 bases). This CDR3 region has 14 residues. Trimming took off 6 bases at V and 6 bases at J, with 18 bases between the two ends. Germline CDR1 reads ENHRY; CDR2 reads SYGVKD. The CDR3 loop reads CAIRDALQGGEQYF. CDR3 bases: TGTGCCATCAGGGACGCCCTCCAGGGAGGCGAGCAGTACTTC.

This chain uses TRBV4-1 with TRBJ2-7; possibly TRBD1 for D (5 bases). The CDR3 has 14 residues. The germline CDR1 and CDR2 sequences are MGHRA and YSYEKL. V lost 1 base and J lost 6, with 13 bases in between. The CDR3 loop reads CASSQGYRSREQYF. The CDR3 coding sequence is TGCGCCAGCAGCCAAGGGTACAGGTCCCGCGAGCAGTACTTC.

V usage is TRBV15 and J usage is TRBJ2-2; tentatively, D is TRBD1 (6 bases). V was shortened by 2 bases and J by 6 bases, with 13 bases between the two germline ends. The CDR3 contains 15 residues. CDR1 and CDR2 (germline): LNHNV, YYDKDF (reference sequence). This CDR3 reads CATSRSLGGAGELFF. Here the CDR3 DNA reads TGTGCCACCAGCAGATCGCTAGGGGGTGCCGGGGAGCTGTTTTTT.

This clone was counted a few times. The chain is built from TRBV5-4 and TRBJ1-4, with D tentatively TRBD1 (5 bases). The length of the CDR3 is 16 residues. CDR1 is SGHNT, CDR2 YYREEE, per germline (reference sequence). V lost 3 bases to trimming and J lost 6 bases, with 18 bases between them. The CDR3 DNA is TGTGCCAGCAGCTCGTCACTAACAGGTCCGGATGAAAAACTGTTTTTT. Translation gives CASSSSLTGPDEKLFF.

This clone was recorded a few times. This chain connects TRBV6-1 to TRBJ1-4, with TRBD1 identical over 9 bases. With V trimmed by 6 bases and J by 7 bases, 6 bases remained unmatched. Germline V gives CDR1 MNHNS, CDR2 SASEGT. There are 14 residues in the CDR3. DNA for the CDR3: TGTGCCAGCAGCACAGGGGGCAACGGTGAAAAACTGTTTTTT. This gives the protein CASSTGGNGEKLFF.

The CDR3 coding sequence is TGTGCCACCACGCGGGGTTCGGCAGATACGCAGTATTTT. It encodes CATTRGSADTQYF. The chain joins TRBV6-1 to TRBJ2-3; the D gene is possibly TRBD2 (6 bases). Germline lookup yields CDR1 MNHNS and CDR2 SASEGT. V lost 10 bases to trimming and J lost 4 bases, with 15 bases between them. The CDR3 contains 13 residues.